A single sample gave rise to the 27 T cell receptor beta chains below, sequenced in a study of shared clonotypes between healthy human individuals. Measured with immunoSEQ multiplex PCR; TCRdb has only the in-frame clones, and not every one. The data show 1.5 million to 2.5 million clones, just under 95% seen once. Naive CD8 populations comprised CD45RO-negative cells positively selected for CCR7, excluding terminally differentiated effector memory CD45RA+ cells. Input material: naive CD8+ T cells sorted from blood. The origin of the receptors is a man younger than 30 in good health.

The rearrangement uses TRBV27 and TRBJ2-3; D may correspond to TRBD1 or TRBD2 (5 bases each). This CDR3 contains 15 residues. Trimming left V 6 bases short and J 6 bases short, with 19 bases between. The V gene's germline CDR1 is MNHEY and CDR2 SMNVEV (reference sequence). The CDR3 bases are TGTGCCAGCAGCGACCGGGACCCCACCGAGGATACGCAGTATTTT. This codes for CASSDRDPTEDTQYF.

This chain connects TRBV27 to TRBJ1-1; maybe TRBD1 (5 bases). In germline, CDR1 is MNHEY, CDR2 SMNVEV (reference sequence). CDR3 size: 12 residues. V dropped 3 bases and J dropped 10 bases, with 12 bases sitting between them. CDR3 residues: CASSFLGEPAFF. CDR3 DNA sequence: TGTGCCAGCAGTTTTTTAGGGGAACCAGCTTTCTTT.

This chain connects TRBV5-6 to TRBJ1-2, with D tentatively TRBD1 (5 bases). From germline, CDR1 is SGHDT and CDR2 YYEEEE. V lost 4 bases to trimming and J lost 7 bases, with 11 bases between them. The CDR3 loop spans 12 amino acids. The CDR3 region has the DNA TGTGCCAGCAGCATACAGGAAGCTGGCTACACCTTC. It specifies CASSIQEAGYTF.

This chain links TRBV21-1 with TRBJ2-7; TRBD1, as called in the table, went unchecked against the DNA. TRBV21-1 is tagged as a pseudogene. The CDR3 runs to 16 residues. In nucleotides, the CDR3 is TGTGCCAGCAGCAGTACCGGGACAGGGGGCTCCTACGAGCAGTACTTC. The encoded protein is CASSSTGTGGSYEQYF.

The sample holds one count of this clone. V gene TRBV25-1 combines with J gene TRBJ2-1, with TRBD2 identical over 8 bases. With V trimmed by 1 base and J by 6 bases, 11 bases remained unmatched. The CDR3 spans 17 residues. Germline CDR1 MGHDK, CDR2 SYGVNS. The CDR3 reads CASSELGAGGPLNEQFF. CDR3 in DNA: TGTGCCAGCAGTGAATTAGGGGCGGGAGGCCCACTCAATGAGCAGTTCTTC.

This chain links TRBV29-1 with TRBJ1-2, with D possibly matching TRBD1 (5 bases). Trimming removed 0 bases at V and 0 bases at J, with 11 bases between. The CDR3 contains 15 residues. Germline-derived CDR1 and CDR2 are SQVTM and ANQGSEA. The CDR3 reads CSVEDWGNSNYGYTF. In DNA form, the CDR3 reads TGCAGCGTTGAAGATTGGGGGAACTCTAACTATGGCTACACCTTC.

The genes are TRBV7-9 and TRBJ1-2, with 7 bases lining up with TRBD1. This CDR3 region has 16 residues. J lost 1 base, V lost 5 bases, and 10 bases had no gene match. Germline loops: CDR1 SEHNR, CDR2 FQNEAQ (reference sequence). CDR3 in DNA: TGTGCCAGCAGCCCGCCGCACAGGGGCGATAACTATGGCTACACCTTC. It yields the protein CASSPPHRGDNYGYTF.

CDR3 nucleotide sequence: TGTGCCAGCAGTGGACAGGGGAGTGGTGGGGCCAACGTCCTGACTTTC. Amino acid sequence: CASSGQGSGGANVLTF. The rearrangement joins TRBV2 to TRBJ2-6, with 8 bases lining up with TRBD1. This CDR3 spans 16 amino acids. Trimming took 4 bases from V and 3 from J; bases not matched to a gene: 5. In germline, CDR1 is SNHLY, CDR2 FYNNEI.

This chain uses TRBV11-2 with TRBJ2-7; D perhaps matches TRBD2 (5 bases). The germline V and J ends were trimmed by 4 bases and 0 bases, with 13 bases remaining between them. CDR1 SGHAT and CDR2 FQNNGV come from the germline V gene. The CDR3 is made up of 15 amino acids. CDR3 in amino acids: CASSSGLLSSYEQYF. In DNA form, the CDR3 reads TGTGCCAGCAGCTCCGGACTTCTTTCCTCCTACGAGCAGTACTTC.

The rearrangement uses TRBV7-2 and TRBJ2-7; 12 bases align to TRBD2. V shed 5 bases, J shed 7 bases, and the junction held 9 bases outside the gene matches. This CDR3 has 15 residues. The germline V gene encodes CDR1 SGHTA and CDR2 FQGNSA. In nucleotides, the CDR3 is TGTGCCAGCAGCCCGCTAGCGGGAGGGCCCGGGGAGCAGTACTTC. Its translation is CASSPLAGGPGEQYF. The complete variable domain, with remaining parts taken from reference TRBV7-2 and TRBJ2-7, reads GAGVSQSPSNKVTEKGKDVELRCDPISGHTALYWYRQSLGQGLEFLIYFQGNSAPDKSGLPSDRFSAERTGGSVSTLTIQRTQQEDSAVYLCASSPLAGGPGEQYFGPGTRLTVT.

For the CDR3, the DNA is TGCGCCAGCAGCCAACTAGCGGGAGCTGAGACCCAGTACTTC. Translated, it gives CASSQLAGAETQYF. This chain uses TRBV4-1 with TRBJ2-5; 10 bases match TRBD2. The germline gives CDR1 MGHRA, CDR2 YSYEKL. The CDR3 has 14 residues. J was trimmed by 5 bases and V by 2 bases; bases with no gene match: 2.

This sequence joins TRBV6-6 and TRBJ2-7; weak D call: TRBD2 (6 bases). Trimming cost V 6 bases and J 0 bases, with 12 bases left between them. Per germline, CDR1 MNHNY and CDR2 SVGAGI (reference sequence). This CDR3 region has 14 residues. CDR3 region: CASSSRDFSYEQYF. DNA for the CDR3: TGTGCCAGCAGCTCCCGGGACTTCTCCTACGAGCAGTACTTC.

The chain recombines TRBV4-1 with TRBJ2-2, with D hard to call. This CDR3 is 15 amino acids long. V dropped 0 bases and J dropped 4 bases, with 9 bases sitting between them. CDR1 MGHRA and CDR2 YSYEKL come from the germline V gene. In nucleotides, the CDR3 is TGCGCCAGCAGCCAAGAAATCCGGAGCACCGGGGAGCTGTTTTTT. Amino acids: CASSQEIRSTGELFF.

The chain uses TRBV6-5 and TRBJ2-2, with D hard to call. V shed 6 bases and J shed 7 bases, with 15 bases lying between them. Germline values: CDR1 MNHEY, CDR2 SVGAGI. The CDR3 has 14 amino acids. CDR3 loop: CASSILLRHGELFF. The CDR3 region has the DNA TGTGCCAGCAGCATTTTATTGCGACACGGGGAGCTGTTTTTT.

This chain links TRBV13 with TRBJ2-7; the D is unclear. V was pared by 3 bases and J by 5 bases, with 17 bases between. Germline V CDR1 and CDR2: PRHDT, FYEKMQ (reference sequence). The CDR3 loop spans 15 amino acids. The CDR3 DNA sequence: TGTGCCAGCAGCTTCGGACCCTTTCTTGGGCACGAGCAGTACTTC. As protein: CASSFGPFLGHEQYF.

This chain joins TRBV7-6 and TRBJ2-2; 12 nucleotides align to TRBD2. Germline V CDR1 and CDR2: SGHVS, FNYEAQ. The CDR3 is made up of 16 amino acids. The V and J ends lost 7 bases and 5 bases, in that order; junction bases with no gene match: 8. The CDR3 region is CASNIRLAGDTGELFF. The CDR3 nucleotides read TGTGCCAGCAACATCCGACTAGCGGGAGATACCGGGGAGCTGTTTTTT.

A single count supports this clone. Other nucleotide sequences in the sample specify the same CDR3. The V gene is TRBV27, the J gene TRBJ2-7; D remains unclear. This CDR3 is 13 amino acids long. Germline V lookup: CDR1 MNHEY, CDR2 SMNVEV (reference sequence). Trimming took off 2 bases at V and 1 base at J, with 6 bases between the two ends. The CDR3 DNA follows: TGTGCCAGCAGTTTAACGCCTTCCTACGAGCAGTACTTC. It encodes CASSLTPSYEQYF.

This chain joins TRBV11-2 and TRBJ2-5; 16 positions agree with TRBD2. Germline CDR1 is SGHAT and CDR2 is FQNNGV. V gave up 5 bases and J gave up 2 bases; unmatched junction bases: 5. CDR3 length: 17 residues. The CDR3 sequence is CASSTGLAGGDQETQYF. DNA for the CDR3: TGTGCCAGCAGCACGGGACTAGCGGGAGGGGATCAAGAGACCCAGTACTTC.

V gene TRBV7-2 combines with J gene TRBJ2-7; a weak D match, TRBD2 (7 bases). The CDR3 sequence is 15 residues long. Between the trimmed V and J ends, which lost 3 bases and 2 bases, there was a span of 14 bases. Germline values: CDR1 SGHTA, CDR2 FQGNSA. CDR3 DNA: TGTGCCAGCAGCTTGTGGGGGGGGGACACCTACGAGCAGTACTTC. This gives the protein CASSLWGGDTYEQYF.

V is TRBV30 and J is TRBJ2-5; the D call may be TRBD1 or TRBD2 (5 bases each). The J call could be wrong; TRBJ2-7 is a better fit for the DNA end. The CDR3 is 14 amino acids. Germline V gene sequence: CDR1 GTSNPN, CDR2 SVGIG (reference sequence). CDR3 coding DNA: TGTGCCTGGAGTGGGGGGAACCTAGCCTACGAGCAGTACTTC. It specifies CAWSGGNLAYEQYF.

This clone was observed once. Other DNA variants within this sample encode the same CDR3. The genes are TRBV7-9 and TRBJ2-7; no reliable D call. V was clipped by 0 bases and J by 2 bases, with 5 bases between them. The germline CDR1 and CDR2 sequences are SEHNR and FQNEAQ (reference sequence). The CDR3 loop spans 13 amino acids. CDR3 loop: CASSLAAAYEQYF. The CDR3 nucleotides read TGTGCCAGCAGCTTAGCGGCAGCCTACGAGCAGTACTTC.

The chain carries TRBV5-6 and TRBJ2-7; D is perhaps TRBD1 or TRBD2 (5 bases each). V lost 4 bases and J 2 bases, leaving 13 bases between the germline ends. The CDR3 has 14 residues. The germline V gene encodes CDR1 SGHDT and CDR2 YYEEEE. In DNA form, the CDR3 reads TGTGCCAGCAGCATAGGGGACGGAACCTACGAGCAGTACTTC. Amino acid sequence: CASSIGDGTYEQYF.

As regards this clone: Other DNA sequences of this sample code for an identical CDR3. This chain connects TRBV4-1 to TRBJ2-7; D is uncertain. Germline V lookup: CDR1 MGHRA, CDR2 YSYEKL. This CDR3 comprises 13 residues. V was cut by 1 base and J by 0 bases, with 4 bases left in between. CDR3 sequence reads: CASSQGSSYEQYF. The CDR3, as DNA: TGCGCCAGCAGCCAAGGGAGCTCCTACGAGCAGTACTTC.

CDR3 bases: TGTGCCAGCGGCTATCTAACGGGGGGCTTTAATGAAAAACTGTTTTTT. This sequence encodes CASGYLTGGFNEKLFF. The rearrangement links TRBV7-8 to TRBJ1-4; D is perhaps TRBD1 (6 bases). V lost 8 bases to trimming and J lost 4 bases, with 20 bases between them. The CDR3 has 16 residues. The germline V gene has CDR1 SGHVS and CDR2 FQNEAQ.

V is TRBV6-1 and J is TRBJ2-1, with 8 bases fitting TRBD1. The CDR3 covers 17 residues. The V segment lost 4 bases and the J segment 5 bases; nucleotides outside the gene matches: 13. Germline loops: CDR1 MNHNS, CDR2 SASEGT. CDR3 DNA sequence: TGTGCCAGCAGTGGGTTCCCCGGGACAGGTATGGACAATGAGCAGTTCTTC. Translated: CASSGFPGTGMDNEQFF.

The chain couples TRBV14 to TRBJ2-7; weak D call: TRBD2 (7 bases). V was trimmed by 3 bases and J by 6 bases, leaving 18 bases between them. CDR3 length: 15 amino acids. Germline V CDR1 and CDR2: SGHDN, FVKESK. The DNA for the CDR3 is TGTGCCAGCAGCCAGGGGGGGGGCCTAGCCCCCGAGCAGTACTTC. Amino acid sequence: CASSQGGGLAPEQYF.

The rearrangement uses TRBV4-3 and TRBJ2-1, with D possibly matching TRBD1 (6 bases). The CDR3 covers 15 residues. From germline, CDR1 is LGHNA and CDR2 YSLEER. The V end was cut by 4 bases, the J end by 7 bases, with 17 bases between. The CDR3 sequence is CASSPGQGAGNEQFF. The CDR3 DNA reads TGCGCCAGCAGCCCGGGACAAGGGGCGGGTAATGAGCAGTTCTTC.